This T cell receptor beta chain was retrieved from a study of technical replicates of blood from a handful of donors. Libraries were prepared by immunoSEQ multiplex PCR; TCRdb keeps only in-frame clonotypes and omits some of them. The sample shows 74,000 or so clones, 93% of them seen only once. Germline V gives CDR1 SGHVS, CDR2 FQNEAQ. Trimming removed 0 bases at V and 5 bases at J, with 8 bases between. The CDR3 length is 14 residues. The chain employs TRBV7-8 and TRBJ1-3, with D uncertain. The specimen was T cells isolated from PBMCs. The receptor's source is a human donor in good health. For the CDR3, the DNA is TGTGCCAGCAGCTTAGCAAGCCCACGAAACACCATATATTTT. It is translated as CASSLASPRNTIYF.